A single T cell receptor (beta chain) is shown here with its context. Its antigen is as yet unknown. Since a much larger clone is just one base distant, this may be a read error. This specimen comes from a study of blood T cells in healthy people across ages. Across the study: With template switching, about one barcoded beta molecule was captured per two T cells.

Study-level results: The percentage of naive T cells correlated strongly with TCR beta diversity.

Together with a sample-barcoded 5' primer, a J-beta primer mix was included in a second PCR lasting roughly 6 to 12 cycles. A single record per CDR3 protein comes from TCRdb applying MiXCR to the 5' RACE reads. This sample has about 800,000 distinct CDR3 sequences, with nearly 60% found just once. In germline, CDR1 is SQVTM, CDR2 ANQGSEA. Deletions cut 3 bases from V and 13 bases from J, with 13 bases between. CDR3 length: 11 residues. The origin of this receptor is a young man in good health. The sequencing sample was made of blood. The V call is TRBV29-1, the J call TRBJ2-1; either TRBD1 or TRBD2 may fit D (5 bases each). CDR3 region: CSVDQGETQFF. Here the CDR3 DNA reads TGCAGCGTTGACCAGGGAGAGACCCAGTTCTTC.